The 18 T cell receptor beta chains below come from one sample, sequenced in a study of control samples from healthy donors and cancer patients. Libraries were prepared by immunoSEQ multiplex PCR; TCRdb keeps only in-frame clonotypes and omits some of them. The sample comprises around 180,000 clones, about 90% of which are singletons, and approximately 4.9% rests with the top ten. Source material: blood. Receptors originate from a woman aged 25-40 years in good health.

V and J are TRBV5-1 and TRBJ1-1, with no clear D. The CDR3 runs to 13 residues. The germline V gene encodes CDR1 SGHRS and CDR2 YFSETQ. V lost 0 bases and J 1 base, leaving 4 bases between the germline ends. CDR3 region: CASSLGKNTEAFF. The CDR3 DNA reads TGCGCCAGCAGCTTGGGTAAGAACACTGAAGCTTTCTTT.

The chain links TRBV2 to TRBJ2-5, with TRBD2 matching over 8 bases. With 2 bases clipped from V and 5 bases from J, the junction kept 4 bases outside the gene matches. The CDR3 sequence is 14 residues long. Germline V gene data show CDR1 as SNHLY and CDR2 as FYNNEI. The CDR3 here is CASSEPGLGETQYF. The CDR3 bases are TGTGCCAGCAGTGAACCGGGACTAGGGGAGACCCAGTACTTC.

DNA for the CDR3: TGCGCCAGCAGCCCCCGCCCCGAACAGGGAATCTATGGCTACACCTTC. It encodes CASSPRPEQGIYGYTF. The chain employs TRBV4-1 and TRBJ1-2, with D possibly TRBD1 on 6 matching bases. Germline CDR1 is MGHRA and CDR2 is YSYEKL. The CDR3 covers 16 residues. V was cut by 4 bases and J by 4 bases, with 19 bases left in between.

As DNA, the CDR3 is TGTGCCACCAGTGACTGGGACAGGGGCAACAATGAGCAGTTCTTC. This encodes CATSDWDRGNNEQFF. The chain links TRBV24-1 to TRBJ2-1; 10 bases map to TRBD1. The CDR3 consists of 15 residues. V shed 4 bases and J 5 bases; nucleotides not matched to a gene: 4. Germline V gives CDR1 KGHDR, CDR2 SFDVKD.

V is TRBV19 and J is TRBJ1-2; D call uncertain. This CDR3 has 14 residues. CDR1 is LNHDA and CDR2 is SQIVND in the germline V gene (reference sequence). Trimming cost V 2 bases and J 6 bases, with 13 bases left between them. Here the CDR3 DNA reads TGTGCCAGTAGTATAAAGGGTGCGCGGGATGGCTACACCTTC. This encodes CASSIKGARDGYTF.

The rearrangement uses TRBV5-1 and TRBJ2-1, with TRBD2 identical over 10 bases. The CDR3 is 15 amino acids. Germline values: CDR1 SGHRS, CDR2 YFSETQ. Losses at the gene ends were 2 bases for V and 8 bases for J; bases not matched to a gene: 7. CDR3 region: CASSLLSGGADEQFF. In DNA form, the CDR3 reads TGCGCCAGCAGCTTATTAAGCGGGGGGGCCGATGAGCAGTTCTTC. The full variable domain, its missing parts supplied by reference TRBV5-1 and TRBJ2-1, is KAGVTQTPRYLIKTRGQQVTLSCSPISGHRSVSWYQQTPGQGLQFLFEYFSETQRNKGNFPGRFSGRQFSNSRSEMNVSTLELGDSALYLCASSLLSGGADEQFFGPGTRLTVL.

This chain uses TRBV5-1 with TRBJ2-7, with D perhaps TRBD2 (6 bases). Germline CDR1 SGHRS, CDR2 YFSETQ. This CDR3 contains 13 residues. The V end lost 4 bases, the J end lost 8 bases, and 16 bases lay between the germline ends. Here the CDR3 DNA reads TGCGCCAGCAGCGGCGGGACCTCGGAAAAGCAGTACTTC. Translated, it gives CASSGGTSEKQYF.

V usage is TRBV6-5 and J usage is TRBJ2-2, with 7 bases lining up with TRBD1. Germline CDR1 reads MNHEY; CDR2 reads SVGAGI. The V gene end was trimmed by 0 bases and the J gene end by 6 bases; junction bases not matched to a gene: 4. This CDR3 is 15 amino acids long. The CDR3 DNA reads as TGTGCCAGCAGTTACTCGAACAGGGGCTCCGGGGAGCTGTTTTTT. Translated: CASSYSNRGSGELFF.

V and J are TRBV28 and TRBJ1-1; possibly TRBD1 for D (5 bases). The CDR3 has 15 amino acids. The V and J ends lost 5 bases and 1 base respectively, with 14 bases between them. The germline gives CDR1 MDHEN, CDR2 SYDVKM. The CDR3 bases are TGTGCCAGCAGTAACGGGGGGTCGTCGAACACTGAAGCTTTCTTT. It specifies CASSNGGSSNTEAFF.

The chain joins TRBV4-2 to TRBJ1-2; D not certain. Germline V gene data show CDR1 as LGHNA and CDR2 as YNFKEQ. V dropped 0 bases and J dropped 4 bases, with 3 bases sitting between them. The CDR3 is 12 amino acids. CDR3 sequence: CASSQEAYGYTF. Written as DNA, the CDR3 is TGTGCCAGCAGCCAAGAAGCCTATGGCTACACCTTC.

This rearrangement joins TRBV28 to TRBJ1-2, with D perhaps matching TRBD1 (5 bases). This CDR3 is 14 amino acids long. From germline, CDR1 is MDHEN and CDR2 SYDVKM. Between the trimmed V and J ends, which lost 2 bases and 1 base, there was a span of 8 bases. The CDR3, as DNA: TGTGCCAGCAGTTTACCGGGGGTTAACTATGGCTACACCTTC. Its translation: CASSLPGVNYGYTF.

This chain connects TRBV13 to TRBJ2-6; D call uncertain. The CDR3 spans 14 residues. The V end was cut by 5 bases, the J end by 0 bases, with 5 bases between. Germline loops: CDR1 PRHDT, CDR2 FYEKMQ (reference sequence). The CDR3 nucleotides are TGTGCCAGCAGCCTCAACTCTGGGGCCAACGTCCTGACTTTC. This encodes CASSLNSGANVLTF. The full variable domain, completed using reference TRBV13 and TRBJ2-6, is AAGVIQSPRHLIKEKRETATLKCYPIPRHDTVYWYQQGPGQDPQFLISFYEKMQSDKGSIPDRFSAQQFSDYHSELNMSSLELGDSALYFCASSLNSGANVLTFGAGSRLTVL.

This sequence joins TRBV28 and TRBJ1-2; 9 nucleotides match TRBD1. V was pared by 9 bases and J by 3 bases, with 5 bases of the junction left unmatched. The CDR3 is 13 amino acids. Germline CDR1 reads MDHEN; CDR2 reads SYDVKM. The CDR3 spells CASLTGGDYGYTF. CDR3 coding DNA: TGTGCCAGTCTGACAGGGGGTGACTATGGCTACACCTTC.

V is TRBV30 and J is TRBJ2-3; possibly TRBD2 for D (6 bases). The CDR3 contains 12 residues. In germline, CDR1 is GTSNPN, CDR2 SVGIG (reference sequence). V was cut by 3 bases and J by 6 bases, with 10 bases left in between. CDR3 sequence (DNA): TGTGCCTGGAGCGGGGGTCCCGATACGCAGTATTTT. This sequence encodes CAWSGGPDTQYF.

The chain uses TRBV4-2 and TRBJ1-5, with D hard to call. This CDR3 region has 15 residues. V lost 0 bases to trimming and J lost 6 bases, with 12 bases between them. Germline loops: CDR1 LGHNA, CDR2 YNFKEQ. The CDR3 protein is CASSQEERLVQPQHF. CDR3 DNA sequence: TGTGCCAGCAGCCAAGAGGAACGCTTGGTTCAGCCCCAGCATTTT.

Here the CDR3 reads CASSDRGLAGATDTQYF. As DNA, the CDR3 is TGTGCCAGCAGTGATAGGGGGCTAGCGGGAGCCACAGATACGCAGTATTTT. The chain employs TRBV2 and TRBJ2-3; 10 bases agree with TRBD2. CDR1 SNHLY and CDR2 FYNNEI come from the germline V gene. This CDR3 contains 17 residues. The V segment lost 3 bases and the J segment 2 bases; nucleotides outside the gene matches: 8.

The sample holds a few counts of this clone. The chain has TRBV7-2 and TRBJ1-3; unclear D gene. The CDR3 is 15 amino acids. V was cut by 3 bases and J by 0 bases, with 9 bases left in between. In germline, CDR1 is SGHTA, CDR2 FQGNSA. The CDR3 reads CASSLLGISGNTIYF. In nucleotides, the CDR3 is TGTGCCAGCAGCTTGCTGGGTATCTCTGGAAACACCATATATTTT.

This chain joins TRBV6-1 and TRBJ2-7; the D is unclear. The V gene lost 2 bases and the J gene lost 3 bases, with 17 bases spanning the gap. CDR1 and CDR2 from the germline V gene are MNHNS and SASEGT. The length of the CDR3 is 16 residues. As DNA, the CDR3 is TGTGCCAGCAGTGAAATCGGGTTGAATGCCCTCTACGAGCAGTACGTC. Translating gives CASSEIGLNALYEQYV.